The clone carrying this T cell receptor (beta chain) came up once. This sample stems from a study of blood T cell repertoires in COVID-19. Study background: The study drew acute and convalescent COVID-19 samples from the United States, Italy and Spain. In each case, the material was cDNA or gDNA derived from T cells, B-cell-depleted T cells, or PBMCs.

Germline lookup yields CDR1 MRHNA and CDR2 SNTAGT. V lost 5 bases and J lost 4; bases outside the gene matches: 6. The CDR3 sequence is 15 residues long. Per the original methods: Using reference gene primer amplification, nucleated cell counts were estimated. The data were produced by immunoSEQ multiplex PCR, yet TCRdb's version contains in-frame clones alone and is incomplete. V, J and clone size are those of that table, while D and trimming were read from the DNA. The table has 250,000 or so clones, 86% seen once. The chain is built from TRBV6-4 and TRBJ2-1, with 9 bases identical to TRBD2. Sample: peripheral blood. The sequence was obtained from a woman in her 30s with active or convalescent COVID-19. The CDR3 sequence is CASSPRAGGYNEQFF. For the CDR3, the DNA is TGTGCCAGCAGTCCTCGGGCGGGGGGGTACAATGAGCAGTTCTTC.